Below, 7 T cell receptor beta chains from the same sample are listed, as sequenced in a study of T cell changes during pregnancy in multiple sclerosis. Sequencing was performed with immunoSEQ multiplex PCR; in TCRdb, only in-frame clones are kept and a portion is missing. The table includes just under 65,000 clones, about nine tenths detected once. The sequenced sample was peripheral blood, obtained in the third trimester of pregnancy. These receptors all stem from a female donor in good health, enrolled as a control in a pregnancy study.

The sample holds one count of this clone. This rearrangement joins TRBV11-2 to TRBJ2-1; D perhaps matches TRBD1 (6 bases). V lost 1 base to trimming and J lost 6 bases, with 13 bases between them. The CDR3 has 15 residues. Germline V gene data show CDR1 as SGHAT and CDR2 as FQNNGV. The chain's CDR3 is CASSLVGGRGNEQFF. For the CDR3, the DNA is TGTGCCAGCAGCTTAGTTGGCGGCAGGGGCAATGAGCAGTTCTTC.

The chain has TRBV6-5 and TRBJ1-4, with 7 bases that match TRBD1. The J segment lost 4 bases and the V segment lost 6 bases, leaving 5 bases of the junction unmatched. CDR3 size: 14 residues. Germline assignment: CDR1 MNHEY and CDR2 SVGAGI. The CDR3 sequence is CASRPTGVNEKLFF. As DNA, the CDR3 is TGTGCCAGCAGGCCTACAGGGGTTAATGAAAAACTGTTTTTT.

The V call is TRBV10-3, the J call TRBJ2-5; D call uncertain. CDR3 length equals 14 residues. Germline V gene lookup returns CDR1 ENHRY and CDR2 SYGVKD. The ends were cut back, 0 bases at V and 1 base at J, with 6 bases in the middle. CDR3 DNA sequence: TGTGCCATCAGTGAGTCAAACAGCCAAGAGACCCAGTACTTC. Amino acid sequence: CAISESNSQETQYF.

CDR3 residues: CASSLAGVGNTEAFF. In DNA, the CDR3 is TGCGCCAGCAGCTTGGCCGGAGTGGGTAACACTGAAGCTTTCTTT. This chain connects TRBV5-1 to TRBJ1-1; D remains ambiguous. Trimming stripped 0 bases from V and 2 bases from J, with 11 bases between. CDR1 is SGHRS and CDR2 is YFSETQ in the germline V gene. The CDR3 is 15 amino acids.

The V gene is TRBV6-1, the J gene TRBJ1-2; 7 bases line up with TRBD1. The CDR3 is 15 amino acids. V shed 4 bases, J shed 0 bases, and the junction held 5 bases outside the gene matches. Germline CDR1 MNHNS, CDR2 SASEGT. The DNA for the CDR3 is TGTGCCAGCAGTGGTGGGACAGAGTCTAACTATGGCTACACCTTC. Translating it yields CASSGGTESNYGYTF.

This chain uses TRBV9 with TRBJ2-7; 8 nucleotides align to TRBD1. The CDR3 is made up of 17 amino acids. The V gene end was trimmed by 4 bases and the J gene end by 2 bases; junction bases not matched to a gene: 14. In germline, CDR1 is SGDLS, CDR2 YYNGEE. CDR3 loop: CASSTNPVGQETYEQYF. CDR3 nucleotide sequence: TGTGCCAGCAGCACAAACCCCGTGGGACAGGAGACCTACGAGCAGTACTTC.

V is TRBV7-9 and J is TRBJ2-5; maybe TRBD1 (6 bases). The CDR3 has 15 residues. Germline-derived CDR1 and CDR2 are SEHNR and FQNEAQ (reference sequence). V was pared by 4 bases and J by 2 bases, with 14 bases between. The CDR3 spells CASSSSQGLQETQYF. In DNA form, the CDR3 reads TGTGCCAGCAGCTCGAGCCAGGGGCTTCAAGAGACCCAGTACTTC.